Listed here are 28 T cell receptor beta chains from one sample, sequenced in a study of blood T cell repertoires in COVID-19. Clones were read by immunoSEQ multiplex PCR, and TCRdb kept only the in-frame ones, dropping some. The table includes 150,000 to 200,000 clones, roughly four fifths detected once. The sequencing sample was made of peripheral blood. These receptors originate from a human donor in a cohort sampled during active COVID-19.

V is TRBV7-6 and J is TRBJ2-1; 10 bases map to TRBD2. There are 17 residues in the CDR3. The J segment lost 0 bases and the V segment lost 1 base, leaving 3 bases of the junction unmatched. Germline-derived CDR1 and CDR2 are SGHVS and FNYEAQ. CDR3 protein: CASSLGASGSSYNEQFF. DNA for the CDR3: TGTGCCAGCAGCTTAGGGGCTAGCGGGAGCTCCTACAATGAGCAGTTCTTC. The full variable domain, rest sourced from reference TRBV7-6 and TRBJ2-1, is GAGVSQSPRYKVTKRGQDVALRCDPISGHVSLYWYRQALGQGPEFLTYFNYEAQQDKSGLPNDRFSAERPEGSISTLTIQRTEQRDSAMYRCASSLGASGSSYNEQFFGPGTRLTVL.

The J gene is TRBJ2-1, the V gene TRBV18, with 7 bases fitting TRBD1. Germline CDR1 is KGHSH and CDR2 is LQKENI. CDR3 length: 12 residues. V gave up 3 bases and J gave up 7 bases; unmatched junction bases: 0. Here the CDR3 DNA reads TGTGCCAGCTCACCGGGACAGAATGAGCAGTTCTTC. Translation: CASSPGQNEQFF.

This clone has just one count. The chain recombines TRBV28 with TRBJ2-2; weak D call: TRBD1 (6 bases). Trimming removed 6 bases at V and 5 bases at J, with 16 bases between. The CDR3 has 15 amino acids. The germline gives CDR1 MDHEN, CDR2 SYDVKM. DNA of the CDR3: TGTGCCAGCAGGTACCCGGGACAATTAACCGGGGAGCTGTTTTTT. Translated, it gives CASRYPGQLTGELFF.

The chain carries TRBV15 and TRBJ2-3; TRBD2 aligns across 7 bases. Germline assignment: CDR1 LNHNV and CDR2 YYDKDF (reference sequence). The CDR3 has 13 amino acids. The V segment lost 4 bases and the J segment 6 bases; nucleotides outside the gene matches: 4. CDR3 coding DNA: TGTGCCACCAGCACTGGGGGAGGGGATACGCAGTATTTT. Translating it yields CATSTGGGDTQYF.

As DNA, the CDR3 is TGTGCCACCAGTGACCGGAATCAGCCCCAGCATTTT. Its protein product is CATSDRNQPQHF. This chain uses TRBV24-1 with TRBJ1-5; D remains ambiguous. Between the trimmed V and J ends, which lost 4 bases and 4 bases, there was a span of 4 bases. Germline CDR1 reads KGHDR; CDR2 reads SFDVKD. The CDR3 is 12 residues long.

The V and J genes are TRBV5-6 and TRBJ2-3, with 11 bases that match TRBD1. CDR1 SGHDT and CDR2 YYEEEE come from the germline V gene. The CDR3 loop spans 14 amino acids. The ends lost 4 bases at V and 5 bases at J; junction bases unmatched: 3. The CDR3 protein is CASSPDRGRDTQYF. DNA for the CDR3: TGTGCCAGCAGCCCGGACAGGGGGCGAGATACGCAGTATTTT. Drawing the rest from reference TRBV5-6 and TRBJ2-3, the complete variable domain is DAGVTQSPTHLIKTRGQQVTLRCSPKSGHDTVSWYQQALGQGPQFIFQYYEEEERQRGNFPDRFSGHQFPNYSSELNVNALLLGDSALYLCASSPDRGRDTQYFGPGTRLTVL.

The chain recombines TRBV28 with TRBJ2-7; TRBD1 aligns across 9 bases. Germline V gives CDR1 MDHEN, CDR2 SYDVKM. The CDR3 spans 13 residues. V trimming: 8 bases; J trimming: 3 bases; junction bases outside the gene matches: 5. The CDR3 bases are TGTGCCAGCCTTACAGGGGGCCTCTACGAGCAGTACTTC. This codes for CASLTGGLYEQYF.

This clone came up a few times. V gene TRBV7-2 combines with J gene TRBJ2-1; possible D gene TRBD2, 6 bases. This CDR3 contains 14 residues. V was clipped by 5 bases and J by 7 bases, with 15 bases between them. Germline V gives CDR1 SGHTA, CDR2 FQGNSA. The CDR3 nucleotides are TGTGCCAGCAGCCCCGGGAGTTCGGCAAATGAGCAGTTCTTC. This sequence encodes CASSPGSSANEQFF.

The chain combines TRBV7-6 with TRBJ2-6, with 7 bases lining up with TRBD1. With V trimmed by 3 bases and J by 0 bases, 8 bases remained unmatched. Germline values: CDR1 SGHVS, CDR2 FNYEAQ. The CDR3 totals 18 residues. The CDR3, as DNA: TGTGCCAGCAGCTTTCAAACAGGGGTTAGCTCTGGGGCCAACGTCCTGACTTTC. Amino acids: CASSFQTGVSSGANVLTF.

This chain uses TRBV15 with TRBJ2-1; a weak D match, TRBD1 (6 bases). Germline V gives CDR1 LNHNV, CDR2 YYDKDF (reference sequence). V shed 3 bases and J shed 7 bases, with 16 bases lying between them. CDR3 size: 15 residues. In nucleotides, the CDR3 is TGTGCCACCAGCAGGGAACAGGGAATGTGGAATGAGCAGTTCTTC. This codes for CATSREQGMWNEQFF.

By share of the sample, this clone is large. This CDR3 reads CASSFEGDQPQHF. The CDR3 DNA is TGCGCCAGCAGCTTCGAAGGGGATCAGCCCCAGCATTTT. This chain links TRBV5-1 with TRBJ1-5; TRBD1 is a possible D gene (5 bases). The CDR3 covers 13 residues. V was clipped by 2 bases and J by 5 bases, with 8 bases between them. Germline V gene data show CDR1 as SGHRS and CDR2 as YFSETQ.

This clone was counted between two and nine times. This chain joins TRBV6-5 and TRBJ2-7; 10 positions agree with TRBD1. J gave up 10 bases and V 7 bases, and 13 bases lay outside the gene matches. Germline CDR1 and CDR2: MNHEY and SVGAGI. CDR3 length: 14 amino acids. The CDR3 protein is CASTSGDRGREQYF. DNA for the CDR3: TGTGCCAGCACCTCGGGGGACAGGGGACGGGAACAGTACTTC.

The chain combines TRBV29-1 with TRBJ1-4, with 9 bases aligning to TRBD1. Per the germline V gene, CDR1 is SQVTM and CDR2 is ANQGSEA. The CDR3 consists of 16 residues. J was trimmed by 8 bases and V by 6 bases; bases with no gene match: 16. In nucleotides, the CDR3 is TGCAGCGTCGCCCTATCTTCCGGGACAGGGTCCGAAAAACTGTTTTTT. It yields the protein CSVALSSGTGSEKLFF. Using reference TRBV29-1 and TRBJ1-4 for the parts outside the CDR3, the full variable domain is SAVISQKPSRDICQRGTSLTIQCQVDSQVTMMFWYRQQPGQSLTLIATANQGSEATYESGFVIDKFPISRPNLTFSTLTVSNMSPEDSSIYLCSVALSSGTGSEKLFFGSGTQLSVL.

The rearrangement joins TRBV6-2 or TRBV6-3 to TRBJ2-1; D perhaps matches TRBD2 (7 bases). Germline values: CDR1 MNHEY, CDR2 SVGEGT. V lost 4 bases and J 9 bases, leaving 19 bases between the germline ends. The CDR3 has 15 residues. The CDR3 DNA is TGTGCCAGCAGTTCCTCCTGGGGGGGCCCCTTTGAGCAGTTCTTC. Translating gives CASSSSWGGPFEQFF.

V is TRBV5-5 and J is TRBJ2-1; D is perhaps TRBD2 (7 bases). V lost 4 bases to trimming and J lost 3 bases, with 14 bases between them. The CDR3 covers 15 residues. CDR1 is SGHKS, CDR2 YYEKEE, per germline (reference sequence). CDR3 DNA sequence: TGTGCCAGCAGCCCCGCGGGGGCCAACTACAATGAGCAGTTCTTC. Protein: CASSPAGANYNEQFF. Combining the CDR3 with reference TRBV5-5 and TRBJ2-1 gives the whole variable domain DAGVTQSPTHLIKTRGQQVTLRCSPISGHKSVSWYQQVLGQGPQFIFQYYEKEERGRGNFPDRFSARQFPNYSSELNVNALLLGDSALYLCASSPAGANYNEQFFGPGTRLTVL.

This clone was seen just once. The rearrangement joins TRBV6-4 to TRBJ2-5; D call uncertain. With 3 bases removed from V and 5 bases from J, the gap between germline ends came to 10 bases. CDR1 is MRHNA, CDR2 SNTAGT, per germline. This CDR3 contains 13 residues. The CDR3 reads CASSEQVWETQYF. CDR3 bases: TGTGCCAGCAGTGAACAAGTGTGGGAGACCCAGTACTTC.

This sequence joins TRBV9 and TRBJ2-1; 11 bases map to TRBD2. The trim removed 0 bases at V and 2 bases at J, leaving 10 bases unmatched. This CDR3 is built from 19 residues. CDR1 is SGDLS and CDR2 is YYNGEE in the germline V gene. The CDR3 DNA reads as TGTGCCAGCAGCGTAGGGCTAGCGGGGGGCCAAGGAACCTACAATGAGCAGTTCTTC. Its translation is CASSVGLAGGQGTYNEQFF. Based on the CDR3 plus reference TRBV9 and TRBJ2-1, the full variable domain is DSGVTQTPKHLITATGQRVTLRCSPRSGDLSVYWYQQSLDQGLQFLIQYYNGEERAKGNILERFSAQQFPDLHSELNLSSLELGDSALYFCASSVGLAGGQGTYNEQFFGPGTRLTVL.

The chain has TRBV19 and TRBJ2-7, with 8 bases lining up with TRBD2. Germline V CDR1 and CDR2: LNHDA, SQIVND (reference sequence). The V segment lost 6 bases and the J segment 0 bases; nucleotides outside the gene matches: 7. The CDR3 sequence is 15 residues long. The CDR3 region is CASSSTSGYSYEQYF. The CDR3 coding sequence is TGTGCCAGTAGCAGTACTAGCGGTTACTCCTACGAGCAGTACTTC.

This chain connects TRBV29-1 to TRBJ2-7; possibly TRBD1 for D (6 bases). The V end was cut by 4 bases, the J end by 4 bases, with 20 bases between. This CDR3 is 15 amino acids long. Germline V lookup: CDR1 SQVTM, CDR2 ANQGSEA. CDR3 sequence (DNA): TGCAGCGTTGGGGGGCCGGGTTTGTTATATTACGAGCAGTACTTC. It yields the protein CSVGGPGLLYYEQYF.

This chain joins TRBV7-9 and TRBJ1-1, with TRBD1 matching over 7 bases. After removal of 4 bases from V and 1 base from J, the junction contained 3 bases not matched to a gene. The CDR3 is made up of 14 amino acids. Germline assignment: CDR1 SEHNR and CDR2 FQNEAQ (reference sequence). CDR3 sequence reads: CASSSRGQNTEAFF. The CDR3 nucleotides are TGTGCCAGCAGCTCTAGGGGGCAGAACACTGAAGCTTTCTTT.

Turning to this clone: This sample also contains other DNA sequences that code for the same CDR3. The V gene is TRBV7-3, the J gene TRBJ2-3; D gene uncertain. The germline gives CDR1 SGHTA, CDR2 FQGTGA. The length of the CDR3 is 14 residues. Trimming removed 1 base at V and 0 bases at J, with 5 bases between. CDR3 in amino acids: CASSLSGSTDTQYF. The CDR3 DNA follows: TGTGCCAGCAGCTTAAGCGGTAGCACAGATACGCAGTATTTT.

The V gene is TRBV9, the J gene TRBJ2-7; 7 bases agree with TRBD2. Germline lookup yields CDR1 SGDLS and CDR2 YYNGEE. V trimming: 0 bases; J trimming: 4 bases; junction bases outside the gene matches: 4. The CDR3 spans 14 residues. CDR3 sequence: CASSVAGGTYEQYF. In DNA form, the CDR3 reads TGTGCCAGCAGCGTAGCGGGGGGTACTTACGAGCAGTACTTC.

The gene calls are TRBV6-4 and TRBJ2-7, with D maybe TRBD1 (8 bases). This CDR3 contains 19 residues. The V gene's germline CDR1 is MRHNA and CDR2 SNTAGT. V was shortened by 7 bases and J by 0 bases, with 28 bases between the two germline ends. CDR3 amino acids: CASMDRARSAGFSSYEQYF. The CDR3 nucleotides read TGTGCCAGCATGGACAGGGCACGTTCAGCGGGATTTTCCTCCTACGAGCAGTACTTC.

This clone came up many times. This chain joins TRBV4-3 and TRBJ2-2, with D possibly matching TRBD2 (6 bases). The CDR3 totals 15 residues. Germline V gene sequence: CDR1 LGHNA, CDR2 YSLEER. Trimming cost V 4 bases and J 5 bases, with 14 bases left between them. CDR3 amino acids: CASSLGTAGTGELFF. The CDR3 nucleotides read TGCGCCAGCAGCCTCGGGACGGCGGGGACCGGGGAGCTGTTTTTT.

This clone came up a few times. The CDR3 protein is CASSPGQRDGGEQFF. The CDR3 coding sequence is TGTGCCAGCAGCCCGGGACAGCGCGATGGTGGTGAGCAGTTCTTC. The chain combines TRBV7-2 with TRBJ2-1; 7 positions match TRBD1. Per germline, CDR1 SGHTA and CDR2 FQGNSA. Germline trimming cut 5 bases from V and 9 bases from J; bases unmatched to any gene: 13. CDR3 length: 15 residues.

The chain uses TRBV4-3 and TRBJ1-2; no definite D call. Germline V gene lookup returns CDR1 LGHNA and CDR2 YSLEER. There are 16 residues in the CDR3. V was cut by 0 bases and J by 4 bases, with 15 bases left in between. For the CDR3, the DNA is TGCGCCAGCAGCCAAGATCATATGGTTTCTATCTATGGCTACACCTTC. It translates to CASSQDHMVSIYGYTF.

V is TRBV5-6 and J is TRBJ1-2; possibly TRBD1 for D (5 bases). The CDR3 runs 13 residues. The V and J ends lost 6 bases and 2 bases respectively, with 11 bases between them. The germline V gene encodes CDR1 SGHDT and CDR2 YYEEEE. The CDR3 bases are TGTGCCAGCACCCTGACAGAAAACTATGGCTACACCTTC. Residues: CASTLTENYGYTF.

V gene TRBV18 combines with J gene TRBJ2-3, with TRBD1 identical over 7 bases. Germline lookup yields CDR1 KGHSH and CDR2 LQKENI. The CDR3 covers 14 residues. V lost 2 bases to trimming and J lost 2 bases; unmatched junction nucleotides: 1. The CDR3 loop is CASSPGTVTDTQYF. CDR3 DNA sequence: TGTGCCAGCTCACCAGGGACAGTCACAGATACGCAGTATTTT.